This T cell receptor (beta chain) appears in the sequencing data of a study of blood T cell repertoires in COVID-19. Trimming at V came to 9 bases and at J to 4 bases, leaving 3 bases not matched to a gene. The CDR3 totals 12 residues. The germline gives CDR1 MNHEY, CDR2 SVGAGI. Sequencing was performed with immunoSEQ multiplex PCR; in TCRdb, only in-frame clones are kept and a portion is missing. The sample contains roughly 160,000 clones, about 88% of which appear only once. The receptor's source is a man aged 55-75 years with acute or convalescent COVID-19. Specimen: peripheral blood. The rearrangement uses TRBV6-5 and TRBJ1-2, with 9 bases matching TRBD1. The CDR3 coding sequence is TGTGCCAGTCGACAGGGGGTCTATGGCTACACCTTC. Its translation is CASRQGVYGYTF.